The 26 T cell receptor beta chains given below trace back to one sample, sequenced in a study of T cells in Graves' hyperthyroidism and ophthalmopathy. RNA transcripts provided the source from which TCR beta CDR3 regions were amplified. HTBI primers were used for first-round RT-PCR of the TCR CDR3. TCRdb recomputed calls from the multiplex PCR reads with MiXCR, one row per CDR3 protein. Among roughly 330,000 distinct CDR3 sequences listed, around 17% were seen once. The sample was blood. The receptors here all came from a man aged 30 to 39 with Graves' hyperthyroidism.

This clonotype has a count of ten or more. V gene TRBV29-1 combines with J gene TRBJ2-3; D is perhaps TRBD2 (6 bases). The V and J ends lost 4 bases and 4 bases respectively, with 21 bases between them. Germline-derived CDR1 and CDR2 are SQVTM and ANQGSEA. The CDR3 loop spans 16 amino acids. CDR3 in amino acids: CSVVGRGTLVPDTQYF. The CDR3 region has the DNA TGCAGCGTTGTGGGCCGAGGGACTCTCGTACCAGATACGCAGTATTTT.

Ten or more counts support this clonotype. The rearrangement links TRBV28 to TRBJ2-1; a weak D match, TRBD2 (6 bases). V shed 5 bases and J shed 3 bases, with 20 bases lying between them. CDR1 is MDHEN, CDR2 SYDVKM, per germline. This CDR3 contains 17 residues. The CDR3 loop is CASSPRAAGLGYNEQFF. In DNA, the CDR3 is TGTGCCAGCAGTCCCCGGGCTGCGGGGCTGGGCTACAATGAGCAGTTCTTC.

The chain couples TRBV5-6 to TRBJ2-7; D remains ambiguous. The germline V and J ends were trimmed by 4 bases and 0 bases, with 11 bases remaining between them. Germline CDR1 reads SGHDT; CDR2 reads YYEEEE. The CDR3 totals 14 residues. In DNA, the CDR3 is TGTGCCAGCAGCCCCGGAGCCTCCTCCTACGAGCAGTACTTC. It codes for CASSPGASSYEQYF.

This clonotype was detected many times. V is TRBV20-1 and J is TRBJ1-1; D remains ambiguous. This CDR3 is 13 amino acids long. V was trimmed by 6 bases and J by 0 bases, leaving 11 bases between them. CDR1 is DFQATT, CDR2 SNEGSKA, per germline (reference sequence). CDR3 loop: CSAIGPMNTEAFF. The CDR3, as DNA: TGCAGTGCAATAGGCCCAATGAACACTGAAGCTTTCTTT.

At least ten counts were recorded for this clonotype. The V gene is TRBV20-1, the J gene TRBJ2-3; no firm D call. Trimming took off 5 bases at V and 4 bases at J, with 10 bases between the two ends. The germline gives CDR1 DFQATT, CDR2 SNEGSKA (reference sequence). CDR3 size: 12 residues. The chain's CDR3 is CSAPLPADTQYF. The CDR3 DNA reads TGCAGTGCTCCCTTACCGGCAGATACGCAGTATTTT.

This clonotype was counted only a few times. The V gene is TRBV7-9, the J gene TRBJ2-2, with D possibly TRBD2 on 5 matching bases. V gave up 3 bases and J gave up 6 bases, with 14 bases separating them. This CDR3 spans 15 amino acids. CDR1 SEHNR and CDR2 FQNEAQ come from the germline V gene (reference sequence). This chain's CDR3 is CASSFPRTGPGELFF. CDR3 coding DNA: TGTGCCAGCAGCTTTCCCCGGACTGGTCCCGGGGAGCTGTTTTTT.

This clonotype showed up just a few times. V is TRBV13 and J is TRBJ1-3; 7 bases fit TRBD1. Germline V gene data show CDR1 as PRHDT and CDR2 as FYEKMQ (reference sequence). The CDR3 totals 15 residues. The ends lost 5 bases at V and 2 bases at J; junction bases unmatched: 6. CDR3 region: CASSHRGLAGNTIYF. CDR3 nucleotide sequence: TGTGCCAGCAGCCACAGGGGCTTAGCTGGAAACACCATATATTTT.

This clonotype has ten or more counts. The rearrangement links TRBV18 to TRBJ2-5; D gene ambiguous. This CDR3 region has 14 residues. Trimming took 3 bases from V and 2 from J, leaving 10 bases between them. In germline, CDR1 is KGHSH, CDR2 LQKENI. This CDR3 reads CASSPRRVQETQYF. CDR3 coding DNA: TGTGCCAGCTCACCTCGACGGGTGCAAGAGACCCAGTACTTC.

In its sample, this clonotype was seen a few times. This chain joins TRBV9 and TRBJ1-1, with D possibly being TRBD1 (6 bases). In germline, CDR1 is SGDLS, CDR2 YYNGEE. This CDR3 contains 14 residues. The germline V and J ends were trimmed by 3 bases and 8 bases, with 17 bases remaining between them. The CDR3 here is CASSEGVPPREAFF. The CDR3 DNA reads as TGTGCCAGCAGCGAGGGGGTCCCCCCAAGGGAAGCTTTCTTT.

The chain combines TRBV20-1 with TRBJ2-3; 10 bases are a match to TRBD2. Germline CDR1 is DFQATT and CDR2 is SNEGSKA (reference sequence). V gave up 2 bases and J gave up 4 bases; unmatched junction bases: 3. The CDR3 contains 14 residues. This CDR3 is CSARPAGGPDTQYF. CDR3 sequence (DNA): TGCAGTGCTAGACCAGCGGGAGGGCCAGATACGCAGTATTTT.

There are a few counts of this clonotype. The rearrangement joins TRBV6-1 to TRBJ2-7; D possibly uses TRBD1 or TRBD2 (5 bases each). V lost 6 bases and J 7 bases, leaving 22 bases between the germline ends. The CDR3 spans 15 residues. Germline-derived CDR1 and CDR2 are MNHNS and SASEGT. CDR3 amino acids: CASRSPGRKWSEQYF. Here the CDR3 DNA reads TGTGCCAGCAGGAGCCCGGGACGCAAATGGAGTGAGCAGTACTTC.

The chain uses TRBV19 and TRBJ2-1; 10 bases align to TRBD2. The length of the CDR3 is 15 residues. Germline V gives CDR1 LNHDA, CDR2 SQIVND (reference sequence). The V segment lost 1 base and the J segment 8 bases; nucleotides outside the gene matches: 5. CDR3 in amino acids: CASSIVAGGTYEQFF. CDR3 in DNA: TGTGCCAGTAGTATAGTAGCGGGAGGTACCTATGAGCAGTTCTTC.

A few counts support this clonotype. The chain uses TRBV2 and TRBJ2-5; D gene unclear. V lost 4 bases, J lost 5 bases, and 17 bases lay in between. CDR1 and CDR2 (germline): SNHLY, FYNNEI. This CDR3 contains 15 residues. Here the CDR3 reads CASSAYGVARETQYF. The CDR3 bases are TGTGCCAGCAGTGCTTATGGGGTCGCCCGGGAGACCCAGTACTTC.

CDR3 in amino acids: CASSQDSGGAETQYF. The CDR3 nucleotides are TGTGCCAGCAGCCAAGATTCGGGGGGCGCGGAGACCCAGTACTTC. This chain joins TRBV3-1 and TRBJ2-5; a possible D gene is TRBD2 (7 bases). Germline V gene data show CDR1 as LGHDT and CDR2 as YNNKEL (reference sequence). With 0 bases removed from V and 5 bases from J, the gap between germline ends came to 13 bases. The CDR3 consists of 15 residues.

The chain is built from TRBV12-5 and TRBJ2-2, with D unclear. Between the trimmed V and J ends, which lost 7 bases and 5 bases, there was a span of 5 bases. The CDR3 extends over 11 amino acids. Germline-derived CDR1 and CDR2 are LGHNT and FRNRAP. The CDR3: CASALTGELFF. In nucleotides, the CDR3 is TGTGCTAGTGCCTTGACCGGGGAGCTGTTTTTT.

This clonotype was seen repeatedly, ten times or more. V gene TRBV7-8 combines with J gene TRBJ2-4; tentatively, D is TRBD2 (5 bases). Germline V CDR1 and CDR2: SGHVS, FQNEAQ. The CDR3 totals 20 residues. V was trimmed by 5 bases and J by 0 bases, leaving 26 bases between them. Here the CDR3 reads CASSPRPGGDRTLAKNIQYF. CDR3 bases: TGTGCCAGCAGCCCACGCCCCGGTGGCGATCGGACTCTAGCCAAAAACATTCAGTACTTC.

Ten or more counts support this clonotype. The chain links TRBV12-3 or TRBV12-4 to TRBJ2-1; 15 positions match TRBD2. The CDR3 loop spans 18 amino acids. J was trimmed by 2 bases and V by 4 bases; bases with no gene match: 6. The CDR3 nucleotides read TGTGCCAGCAGTTCGGGGACTAGCGGGAGGACAACCTACAATGAGCAGTTCTTC. As protein: CASSSGTSGRTTYNEQFF.

In this sample, this clonotype turned up many times. This chain joins TRBV30 and TRBJ1-1; D call uncertain. CDR3 length: 13 residues. Germline-derived CDR1 and CDR2 are GTSNPN and SVGIG (reference sequence). Trimming cost V 4 bases and J 2 bases, with 11 bases left between them. For the CDR3, the DNA is TGTGCCTGGACTGCAAGGTATAACACTGAAGCTTTCTTT. Amino acids: CAWTARYNTEAFF.

The chain couples TRBV14 to TRBJ2-7; the D call may be TRBD1 or TRBD2 (6 bases each). The V and J ends lost 4 bases and 6 bases respectively, with 25 bases between them. This CDR3 has 17 residues. Germline V gives CDR1 SGHDN, CDR2 FVKESK. The CDR3 DNA reads as TGTGCCAGCAGCCTTCTGAGGGGGGCCCTCAGGCCAGGCGAGCAGTACTTC. This translates into CASSLLRGALRPGEQYF. Supplemented by reference TRBV14 and TRBJ2-7, the full variable domain reads EAGVTQFPSHSVIEKGQTVTLRCDPISGHDNLYWYRRVMGKEIKFLLHFVKESKQDESGMPNNRFLAERTGGTYSTLKVQPAELEDSGVYFCASSLLRGALRPGEQYFGPGTRLTVT.

Only a few counts were recorded for this clonotype. V usage is TRBV6-1 and J usage is TRBJ1-1; D might be TRBD1 (6 bases). CDR3 length: 13 residues. V lost 5 bases and J lost 8, with 15 bases in between. Germline V gives CDR1 MNHNS, CDR2 SASEGT. The CDR3 region is CASSQQGPLEAFF. The CDR3 region has the DNA TGTGCCAGCAGTCAACAGGGCCCGCTAGAAGCTTTCTTT.

CDR3 coding DNA: TGTGCCAGCAGCTCAACCAAGGCAGGGCCCCGGCCTGAAGCTTTCTTT. Protein sequence: CASSSTKAGPRPEAFF. V and J are TRBV7-9 and TRBJ1-1, with D perhaps TRBD1 (5 bases). The germline CDR1 and CDR2 sequences are SEHNR and FQNEAQ (reference sequence). This CDR3 spans 16 amino acids. The V end lost 4 bases, the J end lost 6 bases, and 21 bases lay between the germline ends.

At least ten counts were recorded for this clonotype. The CDR3 bases are TGTGCCAGCAGTTACTCGAGTCTCCGGGAGTTGAACACTGAAGCTTTCTTT. Its translation: CASSYSSLRELNTEAFF. The rearrangement joins TRBV6-5 to TRBJ1-1, with D uncertain. The CDR3 runs 17 residues. CDR1 and CDR2 from the germline V gene are MNHEY and SVGAGI. Trimming took off 0 bases at V and 0 bases at J, with 14 bases between the two ends.

This clonotype was detected many times. As DNA, the CDR3 is TGTGCCTGGAGTCGAGGCAGGGGGCGGAATGAGCAGTTCTTC. Protein: CAWSRGRGRNEQFF. V gene TRBV30 combines with J gene TRBJ2-1; TRBD1 agrees at 8 bases. This CDR3 region has 14 residues. V was pared by 2 bases and J by 7 bases, with 7 bases of the junction left unmatched. The germline gives CDR1 GTSNPN, CDR2 SVGIG (reference sequence).

Details on this clonotype: This may come from a read error, since a much larger clone is one base off. The V and J genes are TRBV11-2 and TRBJ2-5; no definite D call. Germline V gene lookup returns CDR1 SGHAT and CDR2 FQNNGV. This CDR3 region has 14 residues. Trimming stripped 0 bases from V and 7 bases from J, with 12 bases between. DNA for the CDR3: TGTGCCAGCAGCTTAGATCAGCCTTGGGGGACCCAGTACTTC. Residues: CASSLDQPWGTQYF. Full variable domain (missing parts from reference TRBV11-2 and TRBJ2-5): EAGVAQSPRYKIIEKRQSVAFWCNPISGHATLYWYQQILGQGPKLLIQFQNNGVVDDSQLPKDRFSAERLKGVDSTLKIQPAKLEDSAVYLCASSLDQPWGTQYFGPGTRLLVL.

This clonotype was seen at least ten times. V is TRBV10-3 and J is TRBJ2-2, with D hard to call. The CDR3 spans 13 residues. V was cut by 2 bases and J by 3 bases, with 4 bases left in between. Germline values: CDR1 ENHRY, CDR2 SYGVKD. CDR3 loop: CAISERDTGELFF. The CDR3 DNA reads as TGTGCCATCAGTGAGCGGGACACCGGGGAGCTGTTTTTT.

CDR3: CACSDGTATEAFF. In nucleotides, the CDR3 is TGTGCCTGTTCGGACGGGACAGCTACAGAAGCTTTCTTT. The rearrangement uses TRBV30 and TRBJ1-1; 7 nucleotides match TRBD1. CDR1 is GTSNPN, CDR2 SVGIG, per germline (reference sequence). The CDR3 is 13 amino acids. V trimming: 6 bases; J trimming: 8 bases; junction bases outside the gene matches: 12.